Following are 26 T cell receptor beta chains from one sample sequenced in a study of beta chain features in type 1 diabetes. General study findings and limits: Moderate but significant shortening of TCRB CDR3s was recorded in all four CD4+ subsets from Type 1 diabetes patients.

Their cognate antigens are unknown. All of the isolated RNA was reverse transcribed, so expressed TCRB transcripts were sequenced. Method: immunoSEQ multiplex PCR; TCRdb's copy keeps in-frame clones and lacks some. Counted here are roughly 290,000 clones, around 16% occurring once; the ten biggest clones make up less than 0.02%. The sequenced sample was naive CD4+ T cells from blood. The receptor set was obtained from a man between 18 and 29 years old with type 1 diabetes.

This chain joins TRBV18 and TRBJ2-1, with a tentative D call TRBD2 (6 bases). Germline CDR1 is KGHSH and CDR2 is LQKENI. V lost 3 bases and J lost 0, with 9 bases in between. The CDR3 length is 15 residues. CDR3 sequence reads: CASSPGTASYNEQFF. The CDR3 DNA follows: TGTGCCAGCTCACCCGGGACTGCCTCCTACAATGAGCAGTTCTTC.

The genes are TRBV5-1 and TRBJ1-1; possibly TRBD1 for D (6 bases). Per the germline V gene, CDR1 is SGHRS and CDR2 is YFSETQ. Trimming cost V 8 bases and J 4 bases, with 12 bases left between them. The CDR3 runs to 12 residues. The CDR3 loop reads CARTPGVTEAFF. CDR3 nucleotide sequence: TGCGCCAGGACACCAGGGGTCACTGAAGCTTTCTTT.

Here the CDR3 reads CASSRAGTSNYGYTF. CDR3 coding DNA: TGTGCCAGCTCACGGGCAGGGACTTCTAACTATGGCTACACCTTC. The chain combines TRBV18 with TRBJ1-2; the D gene is possibly TRBD1 (5 bases). CDR1 and CDR2 from the germline V gene are KGHSH and LQKENI. Trimming shortened V by 4 bases and J by 0 bases, and 12 bases separated the two germline ends. The CDR3 totals 15 residues.

The chain recombines TRBV6-6 with TRBJ2-3, with 10 bases that match TRBD2. Germline values: CDR1 MNHNY, CDR2 SVGAGI (reference sequence). The CDR3 sequence is 13 residues long. J lost 11 bases, V lost 9 bases, and 11 bases had no gene match. The DNA for the CDR3 is TGTGCCAGTACCAGCGGGAGGGTACGGGAGCAGTATTTT. Its translation is CASTSGRVREQYF.

The genes are TRBV6-6 and TRBJ2-1, with 7 nucleotides matching TRBD1. In germline, CDR1 is MNHNY, CDR2 SVGAGI (reference sequence). V lost 4 bases, J lost 2 bases, and 2 bases stayed unmatched. The CDR3 runs to 14 residues. CDR3 sequence: CASSFRGTYNEQFF. As DNA, the CDR3 is TGTGCCAGCAGTTTCAGGGGGACCTACAATGAGCAGTTCTTC.

This chain uses TRBV5-4 with TRBJ1-5; D call uncertain. This CDR3 comprises 15 residues. Germline CDR1 SGHNT, CDR2 YYREEE (reference sequence). The germline V and J ends were trimmed by 5 bases and 2 bases, with 14 bases remaining between them. CDR3 loop: CASSVAPVGNQPQHF. The CDR3 DNA reads TGTGCCAGCAGTGTCGCTCCGGTTGGCAATCAGCCCCAGCATTTT.

This chain uses TRBV19 with TRBJ2-5; 7 bases are shared with TRBD1. V lost 5 bases, J lost 4 bases, and 10 bases stayed unmatched. Germline CDR1 reads LNHDA; CDR2 reads SQIVND (reference sequence). The CDR3 sequence is 15 residues long. For the CDR3, the DNA is TGTGCCAGTAGTGCACGACAGGGACGGTCAGAGACCCAGTACTTC. Protein: CASSARQGRSETQYF. Drawing the rest from reference TRBV19 and TRBJ2-5, the complete variable domain is DGGITQSPKYLFRKEGQNVTLSCEQNLNHDAMYWYRQDPGQGLRLIYYSQIVNDFQKGDIAEGYSVSREKKESFPLTVTSAQKNPTAFYLCASSARQGRSETQYFGPGTRLLVL.

Concerning this clone itself: The sample holds other DNA sequences that translate to the same CDR3. The chain combines TRBV6-5 with TRBJ2-1; possibly TRBD2 for D (6 bases). CDR1 is MNHEY and CDR2 is SVGAGI in the germline V gene. The CDR3 has 11 residues. CDR3 sequence (DNA): TGTGCGACTAGTCTTTACAATGAGCAGTTCTTC. This gives the protein CATSLYNEQFF.

A few counts support this clone. The rearrangement uses TRBV11-2 and TRBJ2-3; 9 nucleotides align to TRBD2. The germline V gene has CDR1 SGHAT and CDR2 FQNNGV. J was trimmed by 4 bases and V by 3 bases; bases with no gene match: 5. The CDR3 is made up of 15 amino acids. CDR3 DNA sequence: TGTGCCAGCAGCTTGGGCGGGGGGGCCGCAGATACGCAGTATTTT. It specifies CASSLGGGAADTQYF.

The rearrangement links TRBV13 to TRBJ2-1; TRBD2 matches at 12 bases. Germline-derived CDR1 and CDR2 are PRHDT and FYEKMQ (reference sequence). The J segment lost 9 bases and the V segment lost 1 base, leaving 13 bases of the junction unmatched. CDR3 length: 18 residues. CDR3 in amino acids: CASSLAALSSGRAAEQFF. CDR3 coding DNA: TGTGCCAGCAGCTTAGCCGCCCTCTCTAGCGGGAGGGCGGCTGAGCAGTTCTTC.

The chain joins TRBV30 to TRBJ1-1; D unresolved. CDR1 is GTSNPN, CDR2 SVGIG, per germline (reference sequence). The CDR3 loop spans 13 amino acids. V shed 5 bases and J shed 4 bases, with 14 bases lying between them. CDR3 bases: TGTGCCTGGGACCGCGGGAGAGGCACTGAAGCTTTCTTT. Encoded protein: CAWDRGRGTEAFF.

This sequence joins TRBV10-3 and TRBJ2-7, with 9 bases aligning to TRBD1. This CDR3 has 12 residues. Germline V gives CDR1 ENHRY, CDR2 SYGVKD. J was trimmed by 4 bases and V by 10 bases; bases with no gene match: 5. CDR3 residues: CATSGQGYEQYF. CDR3 nucleotide sequence: TGTGCCACCTCGGGACAGGGTTACGAGCAGTACTTC.

This clone was recorded a few times. V usage is TRBV6-5 and J usage is TRBJ1-1; 8 bases fit TRBD1. Per the germline V gene, CDR1 is MNHEY and CDR2 is SVGAGI. CDR3 size: 13 residues. V was pared by 2 bases and J by 5 bases, with 1 base of the junction left unmatched. CDR3 amino acids: CASSYGQGTEAFF. The CDR3 DNA reads as TGTGCCAGCAGTTACGGACAGGGAACTGAAGCTTTCTTT.

This clone has only a few counts. The V gene is TRBV6-6, the J gene TRBJ2-1; D perhaps matches TRBD2 (5 bases). This CDR3 has 16 amino acids. Germline V gene data show CDR1 as MNHNY and CDR2 as SVGAGI (reference sequence). V dropped 5 bases and J dropped 3 bases, with 17 bases sitting between them. The CDR3 bases are TGTGCCAGCAGTGGCGAGGCACCCGGGGTCTACAATGAGCAGTTCTTC. It is translated as CASSGEAPGVYNEQFF.

This clone was counted a few times. The chain uses TRBV18 and TRBJ2-7; maybe TRBD2 (5 bases). Trimming shortened V by 3 bases and J by 4 bases, and 13 bases separated the two germline ends. The CDR3 is 14 residues long. Germline CDR1 KGHSH, CDR2 LQKENI. CDR3 nucleotide sequence: TGTGCCAGCTCACCGCAAACTAGTACTTACGAGCAGTACTTC. This translates into CASSPQTSTYEQYF. The full variable domain, with the rest looked up from reference TRBV18 and TRBJ2-7, is NAGVMQNPRHLVRRRGQEARLRCSPMKGHSHVYWYRQLPEEGLKFMVYLQKENIIDESGMPKERFSAEFPKEGPSILRIQQVVRGDSAAYFCASSPQTSTYEQYFGPGTRLTVT.

V is TRBV6-6 and J is TRBJ2-3, with 7 bases lining up with TRBD2. CDR1 and CDR2 from the germline V gene are MNHNY and SVGAGI (reference sequence). This CDR3 contains 13 residues. V lost 6 bases to trimming and J lost 2 bases; unmatched junction nucleotides: 2. CDR3: CASRSGTTDTQYF. In DNA form, the CDR3 reads TGTGCCAGCAGGAGCGGGACCACAGATACGCAGTATTTT.

The J gene is TRBJ1-2, the V gene TRBV20-1, with a weak D call TRBD1 (5 bases). The CDR3 length is 8 residues. Germline V CDR1 and CDR2: DFQATT, SNEGSKA (reference sequence). The CDR3 bases are TGCAGCGCAGGGGGCTACACCTTC. Its translation: CSAGGYTF.

The J gene is TRBJ2-5, the V gene TRBV7-9; D is ambiguous. The CDR3 runs to 13 residues. Germline V gives CDR1 SEHNR, CDR2 FQNEAQ (reference sequence). Trimming took off 3 bases at V and 7 bases at J, with 12 bases between the two ends. The CDR3 DNA sequence: TGTGCCAGCAGCTTTAATGGAGAAGGGACCCAGTACTTC. It codes for CASSFNGEGTQYF.

This clone was observed a few times. The V and J genes are TRBV2 and TRBJ2-7; weak D call: TRBD1 (5 bases). This CDR3 comprises 11 residues. V was shortened by 6 bases and J by 5 bases, with 8 bases between the two germline ends. Germline V lookup: CDR1 SNHLY, CDR2 FYNNEI. This chain's CDR3 is CASSRTNEQYF. The CDR3 DNA reads as TGTGCCAGCAGCAGGACAAACGAGCAGTACTTC. The entire variable domain, with the rest obtained from reference TRBV2 and TRBJ2-7, is as follows: EPEVTQTPSHQVTQMGQEVILRCVPISNHLYFYWYRQILGQKVEFLVSFYNNEISEKSEIFDDQFSVERPDGSNFTLKIRSTKLEDSAMYFCASSRTNEQYFGPGTRLTVT.

This clone turned up a few times. The rearrangement links TRBV5-1 to TRBJ2-5; 9 bases align to TRBD1. CDR1 is SGHRS and CDR2 is YFSETQ in the germline V gene. There are 14 residues in the CDR3. With V trimmed by 4 bases and J by 3 bases, 4 bases remained unmatched. DNA of the CDR3: TGCGCCAGCAGCACGGGGACAGGGAAAGAGACCCAGTACTTC. Translated: CASSTGTGKETQYF. The variable domain in full, completed from reference TRBV5-1 and TRBJ2-5, reads KAGVTQTPRYLIKTRGQQVTLSCSPISGHRSVSWYQQTPGQGLQFLFEYFSETQRNKGNFPGRFSGRQFSNSRSEMNVSTLELGDSALYLCASSTGTGKETQYFGPGTRLLVL.

This clone has only a few counts. The V and J genes are TRBV4-2 and TRBJ2-7, with 10 bases fitting TRBD2. The V gene end was trimmed by 1 base and the J gene end by 4 bases; junction bases not matched to a gene: 4. Germline values: CDR1 LGHNA, CDR2 YNFKEQ. The CDR3 consists of 15 residues. In nucleotides, the CDR3 is TGTGCCAGCAGCCAAGTAGGAGCGGGAGGGTACGAGCAGTACTTC. Translating gives CASSQVGAGGYEQYF.

In this sample, this clone turned up a few times. The rearrangement links TRBV5-1 to TRBJ1-2; 7 bases agree with TRBD1. The CDR3 extends over 14 amino acids. Germline CDR1 is SGHRS and CDR2 is YFSETQ. The V gene end was trimmed by 4 bases and the J gene end by 5 bases; junction bases not matched to a gene: 8. CDR3 coding DNA: TGCGCCAGCAGCCGGGACAGCGAGTCGTATGGCTACACCTTC. Protein: CASSRDSESYGYTF.

This clone occurred a few times. The rearrangement links TRBV4-1 to TRBJ2-3; 12 nucleotides align to TRBD2. Germline V gene lookup returns CDR1 MGHRA and CDR2 YSYEKL. The CDR3 contains 18 residues. Trimming cost V 4 bases and J 3 bases; bases outside gene matches: 11. CDR3 DNA: TGCGCCAGCAGCCTGACCCGACTAGCGGGAGTATTTACAGATACGCAGTATTTT. Translation gives CASSLTRLAGVFTDTQYF.

The chain combines TRBV30 with TRBJ1-4; TRBD1 is a possible D gene (6 bases). There are 13 residues in the CDR3. With 1 base removed from V and 4 bases from J, the gap between germline ends came to 7 bases. Germline CDR1 is GTSNPN and CDR2 is SVGIG (reference sequence). CDR3 bases: TGTGCCTGGAGTGCAGGGGTTAATGAAAAACTGTTTTTT. Translation: CAWSAGVNEKLFF.

This sequence joins TRBV20-1 and TRBJ2-3; no firm D call. This CDR3 is 11 amino acids long. With 3 bases removed from V and 11 bases from J, the gap between germline ends came to 12 bases. The V gene's germline CDR1 is DFQATT and CDR2 SNEGSKA (reference sequence). The CDR3 loop is CSASLSYGQYF. The CDR3 bases are TGCAGTGCTAGCCTCTCCTATGGGCAGTATTTT.

This clone has just a few counts. V gene TRBV19 combines with J gene TRBJ2-2; 7 positions agree with TRBD1. The CDR3 contains 15 residues. Germline loops: CDR1 LNHDA, CDR2 SQIVND (reference sequence). V lost 8 bases and J lost 0; bases outside the gene matches: 6. The CDR3 region has the DNA TGTGCCAGTCGAACAGGGGCTCCGAACACCGGGGAGCTGTTTTTT. Protein sequence: CASRTGAPNTGELFF.